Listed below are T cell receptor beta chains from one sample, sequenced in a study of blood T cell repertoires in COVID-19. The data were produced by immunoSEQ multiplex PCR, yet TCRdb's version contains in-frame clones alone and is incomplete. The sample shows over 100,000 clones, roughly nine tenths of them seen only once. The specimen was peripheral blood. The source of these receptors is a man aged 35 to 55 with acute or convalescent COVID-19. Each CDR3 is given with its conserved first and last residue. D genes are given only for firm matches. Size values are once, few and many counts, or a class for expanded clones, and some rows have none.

CSVEERLAGKNEQFF,TGCAGCGTTGAAGAGCGACTAGCGGGGAAGAATGAGCAGTTCTTC,TRBV29-1,TRBD2,.,TRBJ2-1
CASSPWTSGTPEQYF,TGTGCCAGTAGCCCCTGGACTAGCGGAACCCCAGAGCAGTACTTC,TRBV19,TRBD2,.,TRBJ2-7
CASSQDGNYGVEQYF,TGTGCCAGCAGCCAAGACGGGAACTACGGCGTCGAGCAGTACTTC,TRBV4-2,.,.,TRBJ2-7
CASSELAGENTGELFF,TGTGCCAGCAGTGAGTTAGCGGGAGAGAACACCGGGGAGCTGTTTTTT,TRBV6-1,TRBD2,.,TRBJ2-2
CATSRDADRGSRGGYTF,TGTGCCACCAGCAGAGATGCAGACAGAGGCTCAAGGGGGGGCTACACCTTC,TRBV15,.,.,TRBJ1-2
CATSRDTATGNTIYF,TGTGCCACCAGCAGAGACACAGCAACTGGAAACACCATATATTTT,TRBV15,.,.,TRBJ1-3
CASSLGTGSNQPQHF,TGTGCCAGCAGCTTGGGGACAGGGTCTAATCAGCCCCAGCATTTT,TRBV5-6,TRBD1,.,TRBJ1-5
CASFRDLGGDTEAFF,TGTGCCAGCTTCAGGGACCTGGGAGGTGACACTGAAGCTTTCTTT,TRBV5-4,.,.,TRBJ1-1
CAISESWQGGEQYF,TGTGCCATCAGTGAGTCGTGGCAGGGAGGCGAGCAGTACTTC,TRBV10-3,.,.,TRBJ2-7
CASNTGTGSEKLFF,TGTGCCAGCAATACCGGGACAGGGAGTGAAAAACTGTTTTTT,TRBV27,TRBD1,.,TRBJ1-4
CASSVGPGQKNEKLFF,TGTGCCAGCAGCGTCGGACCGGGACAGAAAAATGAAAAACTGTTTTTT,TRBV9,TRBD1,once,TRBJ1-4
CASSLPGDTEAFF,TGTGCCAGCAGCTTGCCCGGAGACACTGAAGCTTTCTTT,TRBV5-5,.,.,TRBJ1-1
CAISSSGRNTGELFF,TGTGCCATCAGTAGTAGCGGGCGGAACACCGGGGAGCTGTTTTTT,TRBV10-3,TRBD2,many,TRBJ2-2
CASRVAGEDNEQFF,TGTGCCAGCAGAGTAGCGGGAGAGGACAATGAGCAGTTCTTC,TRBV2,TRBD2,.,TRBJ2-1
CASSQFEGDGYTF,TGTGCCAGCAGCCAATTTGAAGGGGATGGCTACACCTTC,TRBV3-1/TRBV3-2,.,.,TRBJ1-2
CASSLLARGQGLSYEQYF,TGTGCCAGCAGCTTACTCGCCCGGGGACAGGGGTTATCCTACGAGCAGTACTTC,TRBV7-3,TRBD1,.,TRBJ2-7
CASSFNPPPGQKNNEQFF,TGTGCCAGCAGTTTTAACCCACCCCCGGGACAGAAAAACAATGAGCAGTTCTTC,TRBV27,TRBD1,few,TRBJ2-1
CASSAKRVAGLSYNEQFF,TGTGCCAGCAGCGCCAAGAGGGTGGCGGGGCTGTCCTACAATGAGCAGTTCTTC,TRBV9,.,.,TRBJ2-1
CASSSRQKNTEAFF,TGTGCCAGCAGTTCCAGACAAAAGAACACTGAAGCTTTCTTT,TRBV27,.,.,TRBJ1-1
CASSPQPDGYYGYTF,TGTGCCAGCAGCCCTCAACCCGACGGGTACTATGGCTACACCTTC,TRBV3-1/TRBV3-2,.,.,TRBJ1-2
CASMLRGNQPQHF,TGTGCCAGCATGCTTCGGGGAAATCAGCCCCAGCATTTT,TRBV6-5,.,once,TRBJ1-5
CASSQRGTSGADTQYF,TGTGCCAGCAGCCAACGGGGAACTAGCGGGGCAGATACGCAGTATTTT,TRBV3-1/TRBV3-2,TRBD2,.,TRBJ2-3
CASSLHQPGDEQFF,TGCGCCAGCAGCTTGCATCAGCCAGGGGATGAGCAGTTCTTC,TRBV5-1,.,.,TRBJ2-1
CASSPGPSSLHRYEQYF,TGTGCCAGCTCCCCCGGTCCCTCGTCCCTCCACCGCTACGAGCAGTACTTC,TRBV18,.,.,TRBJ2-7
CAISDGDRLNTEAFF,TGTGCCATCAGTGATGGGGACAGGTTGAACACTGAAGCTTTCTTT,TRBV10-3,TRBD1,.,TRBJ1-1
CASSRLAGGHYNEQFF,TGTGCCAGTAGTAGATTAGCGGGAGGACATTACAATGAGCAGTTCTTC,TRBV19,TRBD2,.,TRBJ2-1
CASSQSDRTYNEQFF,TGCGCCAGCAGCCAATCGGACAGGACCTACAATGAGCAGTTCTTC,TRBV4-1,TRBD1,.,TRBJ2-1
CASSWGLADYNEQFF,TGTGCCAGCAGCTGGGGACTAGCAGATTACAATGAGCAGTTCTTC,TRBV9,TRBD2,.,TRBJ2-1
CANRDRENTEAFF,TGTGCCAACCGGGACAGGGAGAACACTGAAGCTTTCTTT,TRBV10-3,TRBD1,few,TRBJ1-1
CASSGLYEQYF,TGTGCCAGCAGCGGACTCTACGAGCAGTACTTC,TRBV3-1/TRBV3-2,.,few,TRBJ2-7
CASSQDPSANYEQYF,TGCGCCAGCAGCCAAGACCCTAGCGCAAACTACGAGCAGTACTTC,TRBV4-1,.,once,TRBJ2-7
CASKENIAGGSYNEQFF,TGCGCCAGCAAGGAGAACATAGCGGGAGGGTCCTACAATGAGCAGTTCTTC,TRBV5-1,TRBD2,.,TRBJ2-1
CASSPGTSGIYNEQFF,TGTGCCAGCAGTCCTGGGACTAGCGGGATCTACAATGAGCAGTTCTTC,TRBV27,TRBD2,.,TRBJ2-1
CASSSGRDSAYEQYF,TGTGCCAGCAGCTCGGGTCGGGACAGTGCCTACGAGCAGTACTTC,TRBV7-6,TRBD1,once,TRBJ2-7
CASSMRQGGSDSPLHF,TGTGCCAGTAGTATGCGACAGGGGGGTTCGGATTCACCCCTCCACTTT,TRBV19,TRBD1,few,TRBJ1-6
CASSQWTTEEQYF,TGCGCCAGCAGCCAATGGACAACTGAAGAGCAGTACTTC,TRBV4-1,.,.,TRBJ2-7
CATGQGATTGELFF,TGTGCCACCGGACAGGGGGCGACCACCGGGGAGCTGTTTTTT,TRBV10-3,TRBD1,.,TRBJ2-2
CASSQGFRGTNEKLFF,TGTGCCAGCAGCCAGGGCTTTCGGGGGACTAATGAAAAACTGTTTTTT,TRBV7-6,.,once,TRBJ1-4
CASSPLLLRGQGEETQYF,TGTGCCAGCTCACCATTATTGTTGCGGGGGCAGGGCGAAGAGACCCAGTACTTC,TRBV18,.,.,TRBJ2-5
CASSPPLAGGYNEQFF,TGTGCCAGCAGCCCCCCGCTAGCGGGAGGGTACAATGAGCAGTTCTTC,TRBV28,TRBD2,.,TRBJ2-1
CASSFSSQETQYF,TGTGCCAGCAGCTTTTCTAGTCAAGAGACCCAGTACTTC,TRBV11-3,.,few,TRBJ2-5
CASSSHAGWTGRTDTQYF,TGTGCCAGCAGCTCCCATGCTGGATGGACAGGTCGGACGGATACGCAGTATTTT,TRBV11-2,TRBD1,.,TRBJ2-3
CASSQDRGSGYTF,TGTGCCAGCAGCCAAGACAGGGGCTCTGGCTACACCTTC,TRBV3-1/TRBV3-2,.,once,TRBJ1-2
CASSGGDRVQETQYF,TGTGCCAGCAGCGGTGGGGACAGGGTCCAAGAGACCCAGTACTTC,TRBV5-8,TRBD1,.,TRBJ2-5
CASKDRTDLWYGYTF,TGTGCCAGTAAGGACAGAACGGACCTTTGGTATGGCTACACCTTC,TRBV19,.,.,TRBJ1-2
CASSEKLAATDTQYF,TGCGCCAGCAGTGAAAAACTAGCGGCCACAGATACGCAGTATTTT,TRBV10-1,TRBD2,.,TRBJ2-3
CASSLVGGSRLAGVKETQYF,TGCGCCAGCAGCTTGGTTGGTGGGTCGAGGCTAGCGGGGGTAAAAGAGACCCAGTACTTC,TRBV5-1,TRBD2,.,TRBJ2-5
CAWTPGEKLFF,TGTGCCTGGACTCCGGGTGAAAAACTGTTTTTT,TRBV30,.,few,TRBJ1-4
CAISEASGGSSPLHF,TGTGCCATCAGTGAGGCTTCAGGGGGAAGCTCACCCCTCCACTTT,TRBV10-3,TRBD1,few,TRBJ1-6
CASSFPQGGGGELFF,TGTGCCAGCAGCTTCCCCCAGGGAGGGGGCGGGGAGCTGTTTTTT,TRBV5-4,.,few,TRBJ2-2
CASSLETSGRASLREQYF,TGTGCCAGCAGCTTAGAGACTAGCGGGAGGGCCTCACTTAGGGAGCAGTACTTC,TRBV7-9,TRBD2,.,TRBJ2-7